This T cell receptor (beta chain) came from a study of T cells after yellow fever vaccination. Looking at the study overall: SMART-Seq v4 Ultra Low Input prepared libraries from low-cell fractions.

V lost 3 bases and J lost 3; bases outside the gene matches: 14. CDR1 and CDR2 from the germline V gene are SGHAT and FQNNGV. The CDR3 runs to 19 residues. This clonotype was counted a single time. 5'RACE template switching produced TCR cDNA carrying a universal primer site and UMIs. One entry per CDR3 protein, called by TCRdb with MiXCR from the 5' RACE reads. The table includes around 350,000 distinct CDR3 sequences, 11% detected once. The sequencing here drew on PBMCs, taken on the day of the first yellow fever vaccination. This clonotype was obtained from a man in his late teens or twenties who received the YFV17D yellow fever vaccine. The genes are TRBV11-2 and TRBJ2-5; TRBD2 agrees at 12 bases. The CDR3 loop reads CASSFKWLAGGLSEETQYF. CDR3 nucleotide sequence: TGTGCCAGCAGCTTCAAATGGCTAGCGGGGGGGCTGTCAGAAGAGACCCAGTACTTC.